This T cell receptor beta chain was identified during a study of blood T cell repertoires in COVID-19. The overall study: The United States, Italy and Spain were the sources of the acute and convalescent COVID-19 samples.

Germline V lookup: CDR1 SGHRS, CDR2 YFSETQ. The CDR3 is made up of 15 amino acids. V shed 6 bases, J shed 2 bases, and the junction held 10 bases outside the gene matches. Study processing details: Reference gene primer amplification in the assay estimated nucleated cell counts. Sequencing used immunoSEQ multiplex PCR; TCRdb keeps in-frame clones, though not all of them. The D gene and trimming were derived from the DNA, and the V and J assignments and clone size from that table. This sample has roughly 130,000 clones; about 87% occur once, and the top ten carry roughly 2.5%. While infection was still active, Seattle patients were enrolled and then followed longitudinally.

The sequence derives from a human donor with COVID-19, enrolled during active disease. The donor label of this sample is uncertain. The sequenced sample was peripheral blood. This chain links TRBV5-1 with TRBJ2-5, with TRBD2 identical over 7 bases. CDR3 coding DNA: TGCGCCAGCAACAGCCCGGGACTACTACAAGAGACCCAGTACTTC. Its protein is CASNSPGLLQETQYF.